This T cell receptor beta chain was retrieved from a study of cytomegalovirus exposure and HLA in healthy donors. Study results and limitations: The CMV antigen specificity of a few CMV-associated chains was confirmed through in vitro analysis. The authors listed 150 to 200 TCR beta chains as cytomegalovirus-associated.

Healthy people donating bone marrow made up the donors. Details on this clone: Antigen unknown.

With V trimmed by 3 bases and J by 2 bases, 6 bases remained unmatched. CDR3 length: 17 amino acids. Germline loops: CDR1 SNHLY, CDR2 FYNNEI. The PCR had 60 Vbeta and 13 Jbeta primers. Produced via immunoSEQ multiplex PCR; TCRdb's table is partial and in-frame only. The sample carries some 120,000 clones, approximately 60% recorded once. Sequenced: PBMCs. The clonotype originates from a woman aged 30 to 39 in good health and CMV-seronegative. The chain couples TRBV2 to TRBJ2-6; TRBD1 aligns across 8 bases. The CDR3 sequence is CASSDLLTGAGANVLTF. The CDR3 DNA reads as TGTGCCAGCAGTGATCTCCTGACAGGGGCTGGGGCCAACGTCCTGACTTTC.